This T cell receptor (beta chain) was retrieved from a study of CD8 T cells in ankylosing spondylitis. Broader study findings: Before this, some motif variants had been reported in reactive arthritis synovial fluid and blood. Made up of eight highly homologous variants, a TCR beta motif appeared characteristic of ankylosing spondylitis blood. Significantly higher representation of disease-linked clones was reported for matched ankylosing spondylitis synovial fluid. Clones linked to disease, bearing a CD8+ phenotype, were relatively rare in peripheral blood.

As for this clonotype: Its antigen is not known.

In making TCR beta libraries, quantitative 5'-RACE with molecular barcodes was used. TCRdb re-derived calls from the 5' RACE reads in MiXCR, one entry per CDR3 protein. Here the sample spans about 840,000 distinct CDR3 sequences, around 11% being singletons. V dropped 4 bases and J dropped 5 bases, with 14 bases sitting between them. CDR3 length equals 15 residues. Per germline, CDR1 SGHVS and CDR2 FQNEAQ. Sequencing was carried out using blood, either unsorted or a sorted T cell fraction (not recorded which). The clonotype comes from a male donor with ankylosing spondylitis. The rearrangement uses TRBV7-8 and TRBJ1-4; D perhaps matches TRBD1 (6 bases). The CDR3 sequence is CASSSPGHPNEKLFF. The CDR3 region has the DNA TGTGCCAGCAGCTCTCCGGGACACCCGAATGAAAAACTGTTTTTT.